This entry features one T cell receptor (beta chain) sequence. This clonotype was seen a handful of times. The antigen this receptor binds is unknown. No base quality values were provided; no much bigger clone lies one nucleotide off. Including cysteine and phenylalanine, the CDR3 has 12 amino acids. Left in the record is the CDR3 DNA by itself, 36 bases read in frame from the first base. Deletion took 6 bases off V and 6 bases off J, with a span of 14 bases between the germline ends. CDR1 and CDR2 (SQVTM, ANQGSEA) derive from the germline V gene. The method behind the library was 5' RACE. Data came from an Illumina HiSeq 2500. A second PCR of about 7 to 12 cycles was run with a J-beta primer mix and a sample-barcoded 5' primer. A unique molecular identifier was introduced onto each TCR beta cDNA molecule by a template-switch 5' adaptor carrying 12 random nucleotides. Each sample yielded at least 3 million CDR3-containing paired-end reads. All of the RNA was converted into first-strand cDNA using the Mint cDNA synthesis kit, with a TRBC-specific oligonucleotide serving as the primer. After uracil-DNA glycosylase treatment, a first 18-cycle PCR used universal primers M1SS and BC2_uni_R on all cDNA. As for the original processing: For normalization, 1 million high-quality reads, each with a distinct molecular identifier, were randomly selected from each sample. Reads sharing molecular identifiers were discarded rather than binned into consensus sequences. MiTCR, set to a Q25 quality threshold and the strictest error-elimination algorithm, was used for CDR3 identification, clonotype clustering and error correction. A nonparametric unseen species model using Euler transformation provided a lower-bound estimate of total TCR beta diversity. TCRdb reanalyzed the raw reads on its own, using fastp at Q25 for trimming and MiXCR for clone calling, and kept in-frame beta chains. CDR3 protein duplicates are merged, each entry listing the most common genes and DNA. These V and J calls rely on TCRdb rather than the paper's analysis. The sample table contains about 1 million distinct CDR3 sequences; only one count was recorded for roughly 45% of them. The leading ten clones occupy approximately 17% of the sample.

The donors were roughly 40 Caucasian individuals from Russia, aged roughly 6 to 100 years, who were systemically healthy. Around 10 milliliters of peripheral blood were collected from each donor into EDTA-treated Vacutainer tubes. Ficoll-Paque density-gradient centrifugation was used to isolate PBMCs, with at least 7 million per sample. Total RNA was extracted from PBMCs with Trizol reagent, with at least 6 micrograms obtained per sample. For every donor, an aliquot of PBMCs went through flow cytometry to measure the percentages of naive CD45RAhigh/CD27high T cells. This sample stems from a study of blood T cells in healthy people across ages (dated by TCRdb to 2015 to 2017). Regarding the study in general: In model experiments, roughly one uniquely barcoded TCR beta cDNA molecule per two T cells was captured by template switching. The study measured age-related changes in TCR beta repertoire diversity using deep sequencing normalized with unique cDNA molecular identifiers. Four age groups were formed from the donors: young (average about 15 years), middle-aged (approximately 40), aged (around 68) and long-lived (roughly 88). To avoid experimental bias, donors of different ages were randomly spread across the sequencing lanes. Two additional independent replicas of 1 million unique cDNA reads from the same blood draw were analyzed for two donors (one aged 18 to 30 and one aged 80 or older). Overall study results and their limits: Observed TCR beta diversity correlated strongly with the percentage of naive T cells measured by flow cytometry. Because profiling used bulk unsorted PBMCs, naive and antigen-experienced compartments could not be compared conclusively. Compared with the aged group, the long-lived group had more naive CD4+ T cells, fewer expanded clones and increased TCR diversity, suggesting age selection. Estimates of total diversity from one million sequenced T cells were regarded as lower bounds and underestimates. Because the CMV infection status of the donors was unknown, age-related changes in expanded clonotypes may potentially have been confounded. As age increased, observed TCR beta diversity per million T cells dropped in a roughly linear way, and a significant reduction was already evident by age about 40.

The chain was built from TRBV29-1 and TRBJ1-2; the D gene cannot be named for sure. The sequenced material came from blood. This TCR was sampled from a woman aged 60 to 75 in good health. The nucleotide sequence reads TGCAGCGTGCCGACCAGGTTGGATGGCTACACCTTC. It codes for CSVPTRLDGYTF.